The rows below give T cell receptor beta chains drawn from one sample of a study of T cell responses to AZD1222 COVID-19 vaccine. Assay used: immunoSEQ multiplex PCR; TCRdb lists only in-frame clones, some missing. The sample has some 150,000 clones; 85% to 95% are singletons. The sequenced sample was peripheral blood, obtained on day 0 of MenACWY control vaccination. The receptors shown here come from an adult in good health. Each CDR3 is given with its conserved first and last residue. D genes are given only for firm matches.

TRBJ1-6,.,13,TRBV6-1,CASSEQVRSPLHF,TGTGCCAGCAGTGAACAGGTGCGAAGTCCCCTCCACTTT
TRBJ1-1,.,18,TRBV13,CASSAGLHGVAMNTEAFF,TGTGCCAGCAGCGCCGGACTACACGGCGTAGCCATGAACACTGAAGCTTTCTTT
TRBJ2-1,TRBD2,15,TRBV6-4,CASSVIAGGHNEQFF,TGTGCCAGCAGTGTCATAGCGGGGGGTCACAATGAGCAGTTCTTC
TRBJ1-1,.,13,TRBV7-2,CASRQDPNTEAFF,TGTGCCAGCAGACAGGACCCGAACACTGAAGCTTTCTTT
TRBJ1-2,.,15,TRBV6-1,CASSELARPSIGYTF,TGTGCCAGCAGTGAACTTGCACGACCCTCGATTGGCTACACCTTC
TRBJ1-2,.,14,TRBV18,CASSESRGSAGYTF,TGTGCCAGCTCGGAAAGCAGGGGATCCGCTGGCTACACCTTC
TRBJ2-5,TRBD1,13,TRBV28,CASSLDREETQYF,TGTGCCAGCAGTTTAGACAGGGAAGAGACCCAGTACTTC
TRBJ2-7,.,14,TRBV4-3,CASSLQRAGDEQYF,TGCGCCAGCAGCTTGCAAAGGGCGGGCGACGAGCAGTACTTC
TRBJ1-4,.,13,TRBV6-5,CASRRGAREKLFF,TGTGCCAGCAGACGGGGGGCTAGGGAAAAACTGTTTTTT
TRBJ1-1,TRBD1,16,TRBV12-5,CASDSNRGNVNTEAFF,TGTGCTAGTGATTCCAACAGGGGGAACGTGAACACTGAAGCTTTCTTT
TRBJ2-7,.,15,TRBV6-1,CASSEIPRTVDEQYF,TGTGCCAGCAGTGAAATACCCAGGACTGTTGACGAGCAGTACTTC